The rows below give T cell receptor beta chains drawn from one sample of a study of T cell responses to AZD1222 COVID-19 vaccine. The method was immunoSEQ multiplex PCR; TCRdb's version includes in-frame clones alone and lacks a portion of them. Among about 99,000 clones, over 75% were seen once, and the ten largest hold more than 6.5%. The sequences come from peripheral blood, collected on day 0 of AZD1222 vaccination. The receptors come from an adult in good health. CDR3s leave out the opening cysteine and the closing phenylalanine or tryptophan.

v_call	j_call	cdr3_aa
TRBV12-3/TRBV12-4	TRBJ1-1	ASSGTYEAF
TRBV6-2/TRBV6-3	TRBJ1-4	ASSYSGNRGDEKLF
TRBV28	TRBJ1-2	ATAVSVNYGYT
TRBV28	TRBJ2-1	ASSLWGGQF
TRBV27	TRBJ1-1	ASSFGGTGTEAF
TRBV6-5	TRBJ2-2	ASTQQGDLAGELF
TRBV7-6	TRBJ1-3	ASSFTGSAGNTIY
TRBV7-8	TRBJ1-6	ASSLAAGGNSPLH
TRBV19	TRBJ1-3	ASSIERSGGNTIY
TRBV29-1	TRBJ2-1	SVDPRDSSYNEQF
TRBV19	TRBJ1-2	ASTSPGVGTNYGYT
TRBV3-1/TRBV3-2	TRBJ1-2	ASSQWFILGQSPGYT
TRBV9	TRBJ1-1	ASSVVRGVMNTEAF
TRBV5-5	TRBJ2-2	ASSFRPGQGATGELF
TRBV7-9	TRBJ2-7	ASSIKGSAYEQY
TRBV5-1	TRBJ1-5	ASSLYSSVNQPQH
TRBV7-2	TRBJ2-7	ASSLAGVYEQY
TRBV4-3	TRBJ2-1	ASSLRDGLNEQF
TRBV9	TRBJ1-1	ASSVRGSGNTEAF
TRBV11-2	TRBJ1-2	ASSLAGSYGYT
TRBV6-2/TRBV6-3	TRBJ2-1	ASSYSIANEQF
TRBV18	TRBJ1-3	ASSPGGANGNTIY
TRBV19	TRBJ1-4	ASRVALAGATNEKLF
TRBV6-5	TRBJ2-7	ASSYSFRRGSYEQY
TRBV6-5	TRBJ2-5	ASSPGGPQETQY
TRBV7-3	TRBJ2-5	ASSLGWKNQETQY
TRBV6-2/TRBV6-3	TRBJ2-5	ASSYIPSGRAEETQY
TRBV2	TRBJ2-5	ASSTLSGSETQY
TRBV7-2	TRBJ2-3	ASVLAGATDTQY
TRBV15	TRBJ1-4	ATSRDRGQGSATNEKLF
TRBV4-2	TRBJ1-3	ASSQPIQGSGNTIY